These 31 T cell receptor beta chains came from one sample sequenced in a study of T cell responses to AZD1222 COVID-19 vaccine. Here immunoSEQ multiplex PCR was the method, and the copy in TCRdb shows in-frame clones only, minus some. This sample has 150,000 to 200,000 clones, with about 90% found just once. Sample: peripheral blood, taken on day 0 of AZD1222 vaccination. The source of these receptors is an adult in good health.

This clone has only a few counts. The chain couples TRBV5-6 to TRBJ1-1, with TRBD1 as a possible D gene (5 bases). Trimming pared 4 bases from V and 4 bases from J, leaving 11 bases between. The CDR3 is made up of 13 amino acids. CDR1 SGHDT and CDR2 YYEEEE come from the germline V gene. Written as DNA, the CDR3 is TGTGCCAGCAGCAACTGGGGGGGCACTGAAGCTTTCTTT. It codes for CASSNWGGTEAFF.

This chain joins TRBV27 and TRBJ2-3; possibly TRBD2 for D (6 bases). The V gene's germline CDR1 is MNHEY and CDR2 SMNVEV (reference sequence). CDR3 length equals 15 residues. Trimming pared 0 bases from V and 4 bases from J, leaving 11 bases between. The CDR3 region is CASSLSAGLADTQYF. The DNA of the CDR3 is TGTGCCAGCAGTTTATCGGCGGGATTGGCAGATACGCAGTATTTT.

DNA of the CDR3: TGTGCCAGCAGCATAGAAACCGGCCCCGCTTACGAGCAGTACTTC. This encodes CASSIETGPAYEQYF. The chain combines TRBV7-2 with TRBJ2-7; no definite D call. CDR3 size: 15 residues. The germline gives CDR1 SGHTA, CDR2 FQGNSA. V was shortened by 5 bases and J by 4 bases, with 18 bases between the two germline ends.

The rearrangement uses TRBV10-1 and TRBJ1-2; 8 bases fit TRBD1. The V gene's germline CDR1 is WNHNN and CDR2 SYGVQD (reference sequence). This CDR3 contains 14 residues. Losses at the gene ends were 8 bases for V and 8 bases for J; bases not matched to a gene: 13. In DNA form, the CDR3 reads TGCGCCAGCCCCTTTCTAGCAGGGGGCGGAGGCTACACCTTC. It is translated as CASPFLAGGGGYTF.

Written as DNA, the CDR3 is TGCGCCAGCAGCCCCTCCAGGGACACCTACGAGCAGTACTTC. As protein: CASSPSRDTYEQYF. The V gene is TRBV4-1, the J gene TRBJ2-7; TRBD1 is a possible D gene (6 bases). The germline V and J ends were trimmed by 4 bases and 2 bases, with 12 bases remaining between them. The CDR3 runs to 14 residues. The germline V gene encodes CDR1 MGHRA and CDR2 YSYEKL.

The rearrangement links TRBV7-2 to TRBJ2-5; 16 bases line up with TRBD2. The CDR3 runs to 19 residues. V shed 4 bases and J 1 base; nucleotides not matched to a gene: 9. Germline CDR1 SGHTA, CDR2 FQGNSA. CDR3 in amino acids: CASSSPGLAGGTSQETQYF. The CDR3 nucleotides read TGTGCCAGCAGCTCTCCGGGACTAGCGGGGGGGACCTCCCAAGAGACCCAGTACTTC.

The chain joins TRBV3-1 (or the pseudogene TRBV3-2) to TRBJ1-2, with TRBD1 matching over 8 bases. This CDR3 is 17 amino acids long. Germline-derived CDR1 and CDR2 are LGHDT and YNNKEL (reference sequence). The trim removed 4 bases at V and 6 bases at J, leaving 16 bases unmatched. CDR3 coding DNA: TGTGCCAGCAGCCGGGACTCAGGACAGGGTAAATGGGATGGCTACACCTTC. As protein: CASSRDSGQGKWDGYTF.

The chain employs TRBV13 and TRBJ2-1; 8 bases line up with TRBD1. The V gene end was trimmed by 4 bases and the J gene end by 6 bases; junction bases not matched to a gene: 5. CDR3 size: 14 residues. Germline assignment: CDR1 PRHDT and CDR2 FYEKMQ (reference sequence). This chain's CDR3 is CASSYRTGFNEQFF. The CDR3 bases are TGTGCCAGCAGCTACCGGACAGGGTTCAATGAGCAGTTCTTC.

The rearrangement links TRBV7-8 to TRBJ2-2; the D gene is possibly TRBD1 (5 bases). The CDR3 is 15 residues long. Trimming pared 4 bases from V and 1 base from J, leaving 10 bases between. Germline assignment: CDR1 SGHVS and CDR2 FQNEAQ. The CDR3 sequence: CASSSFQGNTGELFF. The CDR3 DNA reads as TGTGCCAGCAGCTCATTTCAGGGGAACACCGGGGAGCTGTTTTTT.

This chain's CDR3 is CASSLGRLDNEQFF. The DNA for the CDR3 is TGCGCCAGCAGCTTAGGACGCTTGGACAATGAGCAGTTCTTC. This chain joins TRBV5-1 and TRBJ2-1; D gene uncertain. Trimming removed 2 bases at V and 5 bases at J, with 11 bases between. The CDR3 is 14 residues long. Per the germline V gene, CDR1 is SGHRS and CDR2 is YFSETQ.

This clone turned up a few times. The J gene is TRBJ1-2, the V gene TRBV7-3; the match to TRBD1 covers 9 bases. The germline gives CDR1 SGHTA, CDR2 FQGTGA. The trim removed 5 bases at V and 6 bases at J, leaving 4 bases unmatched. The CDR3 loop spans 13 amino acids. Here the CDR3 reads CASSRDREDGYTF. The CDR3 DNA sequence: TGTGCCAGCAGCCGGGACAGGGAAGATGGCTACACCTTC.

The chain carries TRBV7-2 and TRBJ2-3, with 10 bases aligning to TRBD1. The germline CDR1 and CDR2 sequences are SGHTA and FQGNSA. The CDR3 runs 14 residues. V shed 6 bases, J shed 4 bases, and the junction held 4 bases outside the gene matches. The CDR3 bases are TGTGCCAGCAGATGGACAGGGGGTCCAGATACGCAGTATTTT. It codes for CASRWTGGPDTQYF.

The chain has TRBV10-3 and TRBJ2-2; possibly TRBD1 for D (6 bases). Trimming pared 10 bases from V and 3 bases from J, leaving 15 bases between. The CDR3 spans 14 residues. The germline CDR1 and CDR2 sequences are ENHRY and SYGVKD. This CDR3 reads CATGEAEYTGELFF. In DNA, the CDR3 is TGTGCCACAGGGGAAGCGGAGTACACCGGGGAGCTGTTTTTT.

The chain employs TRBV6-6 and TRBJ1-1; D possibly corresponds to TRBD1 (5 bases). Germline lookup yields CDR1 MNHNY and CDR2 SVGAGI (reference sequence). The CDR3 has 13 residues. V shed 5 bases and J shed 3 bases, with 10 bases lying between them. The CDR3 sequence is CASSPPTDTEAFF. The CDR3 bases are TGTGCCAGCAGTCCTCCGACAGACACTGAAGCTTTCTTT.

The chain links TRBV5-8 to TRBJ1-3, with a possible D match to TRBD1 (5 bases). The V and J ends lost 0 bases and 0 bases respectively, with 7 bases between them. The CDR3 extends over 15 amino acids. Germline V gives CDR1 SGHTS, CDR2 YDEGEE. In nucleotides, the CDR3 is TGTGCCAGCAGCTTGGGACAGAGCTCTGGAAACACCATATATTTT. It specifies CASSLGQSSGNTIYF. The full variable domain, in which reference TRBV5-8 and TRBJ1-3 provide the parts outside the CDR3, is EAGVTQSPTHLIKTRGQQATLRCSPISGHTSVYWYQQALGLGLQFLLWYDEGEERNRGNFPPRFSGRQFPNYSSELNVNALELEDSALYLCASSLGQSSGNTIYFGEGSWLTVV.

The gene calls are TRBV7-9 and TRBJ1-6; D may be TRBD1 (5 bases). V shed 1 base and J shed 2 bases, with 9 bases lying between them. Germline V gene sequence: CDR1 SEHNR, CDR2 FQNEAQ (reference sequence). The CDR3 sequence is 16 residues long. This chain's CDR3 is CASSLESGTYNSPLHF. CDR3 sequence (DNA): TGTGCCAGCAGCTTAGAATCAGGGACCTATAATTCACCCCTCCACTTT.

The chain combines TRBV19 with TRBJ2-7; D ambiguous. The CDR3 runs 12 residues. The V end lost 5 bases, the J end lost 4 bases, and 9 bases lay between the germline ends. From germline, CDR1 is LNHDA and CDR2 SQIVND (reference sequence). The CDR3 DNA follows: TGTGCCAGTAGTGCCCCATCTTACGAGCAGTACTTC. This gives the protein CASSAPSYEQYF. The full variable domain, completed using reference TRBV19 and TRBJ2-7, is DGGITQSPKYLFRKEGQNVTLSCEQNLNHDAMYWYRQDPGQGLRLIYYSQIVNDFQKGDIAEGYSVSREKKESFPLTVTSAQKNPTAFYLCASSAPSYEQYFGPGTRLTVT.

The J gene is TRBJ1-1, the V gene TRBV4-1, with a tentative D call TRBD1 (6 bases). The CDR3 has 14 amino acids. Germline V gene sequence: CDR1 MGHRA, CDR2 YSYEKL. Trimming stripped 4 bases from V and 0 bases from J, with 9 bases between. The CDR3 loop is CASSRTEMNTEAFF. The CDR3 bases are TGCGCCAGCAGCCGGACAGAAATGAACACTGAAGCTTTCTTT.

The rearrangement joins TRBV11-2 to TRBJ1-5; TRBD1 is a possible D gene (5 bases). This CDR3 comprises 14 residues. The V and J ends lost 0 bases and 7 bases respectively, with 10 bases between them. Germline V lookup: CDR1 SGHAT, CDR2 FQNNGV. The DNA of the CDR3 is TGTGCCAGCAGCTTAGATCGGGGGGGACAGCCCCAGCATTTT. This encodes CASSLDRGGQPQHF. The full variable domain, rest sourced from reference TRBV11-2 and TRBJ1-5, is EAGVAQSPRYKIIEKRQSVAFWCNPISGHATLYWYQQILGQGPKLLIQFQNNGVVDDSQLPKDRFSAERLKGVDSTLKIQPAKLEDSAVYLCASSLDRGGQPQHFGDGTRLSIL.

The genes are TRBV18 and TRBJ1-5; D is uncertain. The ends were cut back, 3 bases at V and 7 bases at J, with 7 bases in the middle. Germline CDR1 KGHSH, CDR2 LQKENI. This CDR3 comprises 12 residues. CDR3 in DNA: TGTGCCAGCTCACCGGATGGGCAGCCCCAGCATTTT. It translates to CASSPDGQPQHF.

The rearrangement uses TRBV9 and TRBJ2-3; possibly TRBD1 for D (6 bases). Trimming left V 2 bases short and J 5 bases short, with 12 bases between. CDR1 SGDLS and CDR2 YYNGEE come from the germline V gene. This CDR3 is built from 14 residues. Written as DNA, the CDR3 is TGTGCCAGCAGCGTGGGGACAAACCAAGATACGCAGTATTTT. Translated, it gives CASSVGTNQDTQYF.

This clone was seen just once. The chain recombines TRBV6-4 with TRBJ2-1, with 7 bases lining up with TRBD1. CDR3 length equals 12 residues. The germline CDR1 and CDR2 sequences are MRHNA and SNTAGT. J lost 11 bases, V lost 3 bases, and 4 bases had no gene match. CDR3 sequence reads: CASSEGQSQQFF. The CDR3 DNA reads TGTGCCAGCAGTGAGGGACAGTCCCAGCAGTTCTTC.

The chain employs TRBV5-4 and TRBJ1-3; weak D call: TRBD1 (5 bases). Germline-derived CDR1 and CDR2 are SGHNT and YYREEE (reference sequence). The CDR3 is 18 amino acids. With 1 base removed from V and 0 bases from J, the gap between germline ends came to 17 bases. The CDR3 reads CASSLLSGRGFSGNTIYF. Written as DNA, the CDR3 is TGTGCCAGCAGCTTGCTAAGTGGGAGGGGATTCTCTGGAAACACCATATATTTT.

The chain is built from TRBV5-5 and TRBJ1-5, with TRBD1 as a possible D gene (5 bases). V was cut by 4 bases and J by 2 bases, with 22 bases left in between. Germline CDR1 SGHKS, CDR2 YYEKEE (reference sequence). The CDR3 is 18 amino acids. The CDR3 protein is CASSALSGTPFGNQPQHF. CDR3 DNA sequence: TGTGCCAGCAGCGCACTTTCCGGGACGCCCTTTGGCAATCAGCCCCAGCATTTT.

The chain uses TRBV6-2 or TRBV6-3 and TRBJ2-3; TRBD2 aligns across 12 bases. This CDR3 spans 15 amino acids. V lost 6 bases to trimming and J lost 5 bases; unmatched junction nucleotides: 6. Germline loops: CDR1 MNHEY, CDR2 SVGEGT. The CDR3 sequence: CASSGLAGLRDTQYF. The DNA of the CDR3 is TGTGCCAGCAGCGGACTAGCGGGATTACGAGATACGCAGTATTTT.

The chain employs TRBV6-5 and TRBJ2-5; 9 nucleotides align to TRBD1. The CDR3 extends over 15 amino acids. The germline CDR1 and CDR2 sequences are MNHEY and SVGAGI. The ends lost 1 base at V and 4 bases at J; junction bases unmatched: 4. CDR3: CASSYFGTGRETQYF. In DNA, the CDR3 is TGTGCCAGCAGTTACTTCGGGACAGGGCGAGAGACCCAGTACTTC.

This chain uses TRBV19 with TRBJ2-2; D not resolved. This CDR3 has 15 amino acids. CDR1 and CDR2 (germline): LNHDA, SQIVND (reference sequence). V lost 5 bases and J lost 5, with 15 bases in between. DNA for the CDR3: TGTGCCAGTAGTTCTGGACCGAGATCAACCGGGGAGCTGTTTTTT. It yields the protein CASSSGPRSTGELFF. Together with reference TRBV19 and TRBJ2-2, the CDR3 gives the full variable domain: DGGITQSPKYLFRKEGQNVTLSCEQNLNHDAMYWYRQDPGQGLRLIYYSQIVNDFQKGDIAEGYSVSREKKESFPLTVTSAQKNPTAFYLCASSSGPRSTGELFFGEGSRLTVL.

The chain carries TRBV2 and TRBJ2-2; unclear D gene. Germline V lookup: CDR1 SNHLY, CDR2 FYNNEI. The V end was cut by 2 bases, the J end by 7 bases, with 8 bases between. The CDR3 length is 13 residues. The DNA of the CDR3 is TGTGCCAGCAGTGAAATCGGTAGCGGGGAGCTGTTTTTT. Its translation: CASSEIGSGELFF. Looking up the rest from reference TRBV2 and TRBJ2-2 gives the full variable domain: EPEVTQTPSHQVTQMGQEVILRCVPISNHLYFYWYRQILGQKVEFLVSFYNNEISEKSEIFDDQFSVERPDGSNFTLKIRSTKLEDSAMYFCASSEIGSGELFFGEGSRLTVL.

CDR3 sequence (DNA): TGTGCCAGCAGCCACGGCAGGGTGAATGGCTACACCTTC. As protein: CASSHGRVNGYTF. V usage is TRBV3-1 (or the pseudogene TRBV3-2) and J usage is TRBJ1-2, with a possible D match to TRBD1 (5 bases). The CDR3 consists of 13 residues. Germline CDR1 reads LGHDT; CDR2 reads YNNKEL (reference sequence). V was shortened by 3 bases and J by 6 bases, with 11 bases between the two germline ends.

V and J are TRBV12-3 or TRBV12-4 and TRBJ1-2; no definite D call. The CDR3 runs 11 residues. Trimming removed 5 bases at V and 8 bases at J, with 9 bases between. DNA of the CDR3: TGTGCCAGCAGTCAAGGGTTCGGCTACACCTTC. It specifies CASSQGFGYTF.

The chain has TRBV5-1 and TRBJ2-3; the D gene is possibly TRBD2 (6 bases). V was pared by 4 bases and J by 4 bases, with 13 bases between. This CDR3 has 14 amino acids. Germline CDR1 is SGHRS and CDR2 is YFSETQ. The CDR3 region is CASSQRDSPDTQYF. The CDR3 DNA is TGCGCCAGCAGCCAACGGGACTCCCCAGATACGCAGTATTTT. Together with reference TRBV5-1 and TRBJ2-3, the CDR3 gives the full variable domain: KAGVTQTPRYLIKTRGQQVTLSCSPISGHRSVSWYQQTPGQGLQFLFEYFSETQRNKGNFPGRFSGRQFSNSRSEMNVSTLELGDSALYLCASSQRDSPDTQYFGPGTRLTVL.